The present entry profiles one TCR beta chain with its context. Its target is not known. Profiling relied on immunoSEQ multiplex PCR, and the TCRdb table lists in-frame clones only, not all of them. The sample holds 20,000 to 25,000 clones; just under 70% are singletons and the top ten take about 15%. This specimen belongs to a study of tumor-infiltrating lymphocytes in localized non-small cell lung cancer. Study overall: From each patient, both tumor and uninvolved lung, non-adjacent to tumor, were sampled.

Study observations and caveats: Only some patients had TCR sequencing, depending on available tissue.

The clonotype was recovered from a human donor with non-small cell lung cancer. The specimen was lung tumor tissue.

In DNA form, the CDR3 reads TGTGCCAGTAGTATATGGGGTCTTACTGGGGCCAACGTCCTGACTTTC. Protein: CASSIWGLTGANVLTF. This chain uses TRBV19 with TRBJ2-6; D call uncertain. Per germline, CDR1 LNHDA and CDR2 SQIVND (reference sequence). Trimming cost V 2 bases and J 2 bases, with 10 bases left between them. The CDR3 contains 16 residues.